The rows below give T cell receptor beta chains drawn from one sample of a study of T cell changes during pregnancy in multiple sclerosis. Profiled with immunoSEQ multiplex PCR; TCRdb holds only in-frame clones, not every one. The sample consists of more than 40,000 clones, 94% of them appearing once. The sequences come from CD4+ T cells from peripheral blood mononuclear cells, collected in the second trimester of pregnancy. The receptor source for this set is a female donor with multiple sclerosis, enrolled in a pregnancy study. The CDR3 runs from the conserved cysteine through the conserved F or W. Each record gives: D gene, V gene, CDR3 protein. The D gene is left open where the match is weak.

>-|TRBV7-3
CASSRGTNTEAFF
>-|TRBV7-2
CASSHRQGRAGANVLTF
>TRBD1|TRBV11-2
CASSNRGRVSEAFF
>TRBD2|TRBV14
CASSVSGGPYNEQFF
>TRBD1|TRBV6-1
CASMRDRATDTQYF
>-|TRBV7-8
CASSGRVLGTGELFF
>-|TRBV5-1
CASSHTENTEAFF
>TRBD1|TRBV27
CASSPIRASGTANTEAFF
>TRBD2|TRBV4-3
CASSQNPGTSGGKETQYF
>TRBD1|TRBV6-5
CASSLTGDGSPLHF
>TRBD1|TRBV27
CASSPTGTGGAGANVLTF
>TRBD1|TRBV7-2
CASSLGTGFTEAFF
>TRBD2|TRBV4-2
CASSQDPLGGGETQYF
>TRBD1|TRBV6-6
CASRQTTTGGNEQFF
>TRBD1|TRBV18
CASSPRPRTGGMFQPQHF
>-|TRBV5-8
CASSRGHLSGNTIYF
>TRBD1|TRBV2
CASQQGYQPQHF
>TRBD1|TRBV4-1
CASSQVDRGRTEAFF